This TCR beta chain comes out of a study of beta chain features in type 1 diabetes (dated by TCRdb to the late 2010s). At the level of the whole study: Mean age, gender distribution, total cell number and subset yield were not different between patients and healthy donors. The study compared TCRB repertoires of sorted circulating CD4+ T cell subsets between recently diagnosed type 1 diabetes patients and matched healthy donors. A total of around 110,000,000 sorted cells were examined across all samples, and RNA yield correlated strongly with the number of cells per subset. Regulatory and stem cell-like memory subsets were isolated from only 8 patients and about eight healthy donors, whereas naive and central memory subsets came from all 30 or so donors.

Each donor gave one peripheral blood draw, roughly 0.11 L on average, collected into heparinised tubes. Using a panel that included CD45RO, CCR7, CD25, CD127, CD95 and CD27, naive, central memory, regulatory and stem cell-like memory CD4+ T cells were sorted on a BD FACSAria II. Purity was above 98% for every sorted population. PBMCs were isolated right away by Lymphoprep density gradient centrifugation and were stained directly, without culture. So that batch effects would be minimized, each experiment stained and sorted samples in pairs, pairing one healthy donor with one patient. The entire amount of isolated RNA was reverse transcribed using the High Capacity cDNA Reverse Transcription Kit, so the sequenced TCRB transcripts were expressed ones. Naive, central memory and regulatory T cell samples underwent deep immunoSEQ sequencing, averaging approximately 3.5 million total reads per sample. Sorted cells were lysed in RLT buffer and RNA was extracted with DNase-treated RNeasy Micro or Mini kits, depending on cell number. Each cell subset was processed on its own to prevent cross-contamination, while patient and healthy donor samples were processed together. TCRB sequences were amplified from cDNA with the immunoSEQ multiplex PCR, producing 87-bp fragments spanning the CDR3 region. Sequencing of the amplicons was performed on the Illumina HiSeq platform. In the paper's pipeline: Synthetic template baselines were used to correct PCR bias computationally, reads within Hamming distance 2 were collapsed, and singletons that could not be merged were discarded. Reads were aligned against IMGT so that V, D and J genes, CDR3 length and insertions or deletions at six rearrangement sites could be assigned. Clonotype counts were normalized to sorted cell number within each subset before computing true diversity and Gini coefficients with the tcR R package. The overlap coefficient, calculated on TCRB nucleotide sequences, was used to quantify repertoire sharing. Out-of-frame TCRB sequences from naive cells were analyzed as a proxy for the pre-selection repertoire. In its TCRdb copy, this immuneACCESS table keeps in-frame sequences only and misses some clones. Where compared with another copy, unresolved V genes explain less than half of these, and the others have no known cause. The D gene and trimming were derived from the DNA, and the V and J assignments and clone size from that table. This sample gives some 660,000 clones in total; roughly 13% of them show up just once. The ten biggest clones cover approximately 0.039% of the sample.

Concerning this clone itself: What antigen it recognizes has not been identified. Within one base of it there is no much larger clone, and no base qualities were kept.

The study at large found these results: Shorter templates might be favored by PCR, yet because patient and control samples were amplified and corrected together, any such skew would affect both groups equally. Because cDNA rather than genomic DNA was sequenced, highly expressing activated cells could have been over-represented, although no difference in activation and CD3 levels was found between groups. HLA sub-analyses involved small numbers of individuals, so any influence of HLA type on TCRB rearrangement remained unresolved. At VDJ recombination sites, patients with type 1 diabetes made fewer insertions and deleted more nucleotides, a pattern implying thymic rearrangement abnormalities. A moderate but significant shortening of TCRB CDR3 length was observed in type 1 diabetes patients in all four CD4+ subsets. Naive, central memory and regulatory TCRB repertoires appeared more similar among patients than among healthy donors.

The source is a man younger than 35 with type 1 diabetes. The sample consisted of naive CD4+ T cells from blood. The cell subset or site label for this specimen denotes: true naive CD4+ T cells.

The DNA is TGTGCCAGCAGCAAGGACGCCCGGGAGACCCAGTACTTC. Its product reads: CASSKDARETQYF. In this chain, TRBV7-2 is recombined with TRBJ2-5; the D gene identity is not certain. Its CDR3 holds 13 amino acids, cysteine through phenylalanine. CDR3 DNA is the only sequence kept; it has 39 bases, read in frame from the first base. CDR1 and CDR2 are read off the germline V gene as SGHTA and FQGNSA. V sheds 5 bases and J sheds 5 bases, leaving 12 bases between their ends.